What follows describes a single TCR beta chain. This clone was seen more than once but under ten times. This clone's antigen is unknown. The record has no base qualities; no much larger clone is one base away. The time point label here, explained by the study, means: week 47, end of study. Each vaccine dose was 300 ug of a 20-mer mutant IDH1 peptide in Montanide, given subcutaneously with topical imiquimod. Patients were given eight vaccinations, in weeks 1, 3, 5, 7, 11, 15, 19 and 23, which matched visits V03 through V10. All donors had newly diagnosed IDH1-mutant astrocytomas of WHO grade 3 or 4 that showed loss of nuclear ATRX. The samples were drawn from NOA16, a multicentre, single-arm, open-label phase I trial in Germany that tested a mutant IDH1 peptide vaccine in humans for the first time. Genomic DNA for TCRB sequencing was extracted from EDTA blood using the DNeasy Blood and Tissue Kit. As encoded in the germline V gene, CDR1 is SGHNT while CDR2 is YENEEA. The V and J ends are trimmed by 4 bases and 2 bases, leaving 9 bases between them. Counted from cysteine to phenylalanine, this CDR3 has 14 amino acids. Just the 42-base CDR3 DNA is kept, in frame starting at base 1.

The data were taken from a study of a mutant IDH1 vaccine in newly diagnosed glioma (dated by TCRdb to the early 2020s). Regarding the research as a whole: Vaccination was initiated 4-6 weeks after radiotherapy alone, or concurrently with temozolomide cycles in the chemotherapy-containing groups. Of the approximately 32 treated patients, around 60% were male and 37.5% were female, and the mean age was roughly 40 years. Before enrollment, most patients had been given radiochemotherapy with temozolomide as standard therapy, while the rest had received either radiotherapy alone or temozolomide alone. The week-35 safety follow-up was designated visit V12, and the week-47 end of study was designated visit V13. Peripheral blood samples were drawn at six visits, namely V03 (baseline), V05, V07, V10, V12 and V13. For exploratory analyses, longitudinal TCRB deep sequencing was carried out in 25 treated patients wherever samples were available.

Receptors were amplified or captured by the immunoSEQ multiplex PCR assay. Following the manufacturer's protocol, the hsTCRB Kit was used to amplify rearranged TCR beta chain sequences. Sequencing of TCRB libraries was carried out on an Illumina MiSeq. The authors' analysis ran thus. The kit vendor's proprietary platform handled demultiplexing, trimming and gene mapping. The clones in this table, taken by TCRdb from immuneACCESS, are in-frame only. Not every clone is retained; where verified, under half of the shortfall comes from an unresolved V gene, and the cause of the rest is unknown. V and J calls and clone size come straight from that table; D and trimming were deduced from the DNA. The sample table records fewer than 25,000 clones; approximately 88% of these occur just once. The top ten hold 2.8% of the sample. The full study reports these points: PBMC samples for TCRB deep sequencing were selected based on availability. Immune responses induced by the vaccine were seen in approximately 93% of patients across multiple MHC alleles. The authors noted that analyses of patient blood samples could not be reproduced because of sample limitations. No apparent relationship was observed between pseudoprogression and alterations in the top peripheral T cell clonotypes detected by TCRB sequencing.

The source material was PBMCs, sampled from a glioma patient whose treatment included an IDH1 peptide vaccine. Recombination joined TRBV11-3 with TRBJ2-4; there is no confident call for the D gene. This receptor was obtained from a man between 35 and 55 years old with glioma. The CDR3 amino acid sequence is: CASSWMSPKNIQYF. The DNA is as follows: TGTGCCAGCAGCTGGATGAGTCCCAAAAACATTCAGTACTTC.